This TCR beta chain was recovered during a study of graft-versus-host responses after intestinal transplantation. Study as a whole: All recipients got anti-thymocyte globulin induction, then tacrolimus and steroids for 2 to 4 years.

Generated by immunoSEQ multiplex PCR, the TCRdb table keeps only in-frame clones and is missing some. The profile shows 95,000 to 110,000 clones, roughly 90% of them singletons. As concerns this clone: As yet, its antigen is unknown.

V was clipped by 10 bases and J by 1 base; unmatched bases: 9. CDR3 size: 14 residues. Germline lookup yields CDR1 WNHNN and CDR2 SYGVQD (reference sequence). This receptor was obtained from a human donor who was the organ donor for an intestinal transplant. Sample: unstimulated CD4+ T cells sorted from spleen or lymph node cells, taken before transplant. This sequence joins TRBV10-1 and TRBJ1-1; TRBD1 aligns across 7 bases. CDR3 protein: CATRGGRPNTEAFF. CDR3 DNA sequence: TGCGCCACCCGAGGGGGCAGGCCGAACACTGAAGCTTTCTTT.